This TCR beta chain was documented in a study of CD8+ T cells in alopecia areata. Points from the study as a whole: TCR sharing across patients was less clear than in mice, possibly HLA-related. Scalp data also include sequences from resident alphabeta T cells of normal skin.

Once RNA had been extracted, it was reverse transcribed into cDNA to act as the sequencing template. Clones were sequenced by immunoSEQ multiplex PCR, and TCRdb holds only the in-frame ones, with some missing. The repertoire holds roughly 20,000 clones, with roughly three fifths as singletons. Germline values: CDR1 LGHNA, CDR2 YSLEER. The trim removed 0 bases at V and 7 bases at J, leaving 11 bases unmatched. The CDR3 has 17 residues. On this clone itself: Its target is not known.

In a group of about 5 patients, CD4+ cells were sorted into CD25+CD127- cells. Peripheral blood and lesional scalp punch biopsies came from alopecia areata patients. This receptor was taken from a human donor with alopecia areata. Source material: CD4+ Tregs sorted from blood. The chain couples TRBV4-3 to TRBJ2-1; TRBD1 matches 8 bases. The CDR3 nucleotides read TGCGCCAGCAGCCAAGATCCGAGCAGGGGGCGCGATAATGAGCAGTTCTTC. It specifies CASSQDPSRGRDNEQFF.